The T cell receptor (beta chain) described here comes from a study of shared clonotypes between healthy human individuals. General study results and limits: Relative to memory subsets, naive subsets generally showed larger estimated richness.

Germline V gene data show CDR1 as ENHRY and CDR2 as SYGVKD. The CDR3 spans 12 residues. V was cut by 0 bases and J by 1 base, with 0 bases left in between. It was across several immunoSEQ plates that each subset's genomic DNA was evenly split. The protocol was immunoSEQ multiplex PCR, while the TCRdb copy is restricted to in-frame clones and leaves out a portion. The sample has about 2 million clones; just under 95% are singletons. As for this clone: Its matching antigen is unknown.

Terminally differentiated effector memory CD45RA+ cells were left out of the naive CD8 fraction, which was CD45RO-negative and positively selected for CCR7. This TCR derives from a man younger than 35 in good health. This chain links TRBV10-3 with TRBJ2-5; no firm D call. Material for sequencing was naive CD8+ T cells sorted from blood. In DNA, the CDR3 is TGTGCCATCAGTGAGTCCCAAGAGACCCAGTACTTC. It specifies CAISESQETQYF.